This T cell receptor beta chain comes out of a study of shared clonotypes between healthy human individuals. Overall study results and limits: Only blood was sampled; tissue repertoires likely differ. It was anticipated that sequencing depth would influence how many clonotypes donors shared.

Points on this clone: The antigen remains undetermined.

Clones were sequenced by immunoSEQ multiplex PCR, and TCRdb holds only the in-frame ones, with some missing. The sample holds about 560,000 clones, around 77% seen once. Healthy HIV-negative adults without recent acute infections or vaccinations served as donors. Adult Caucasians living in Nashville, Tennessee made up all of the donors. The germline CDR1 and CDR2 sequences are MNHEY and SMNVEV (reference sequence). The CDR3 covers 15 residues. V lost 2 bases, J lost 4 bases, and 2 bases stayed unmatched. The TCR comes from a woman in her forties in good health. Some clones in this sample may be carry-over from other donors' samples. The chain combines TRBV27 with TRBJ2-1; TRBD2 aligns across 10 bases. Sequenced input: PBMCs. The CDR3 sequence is CASSLLAGDYNEQFF. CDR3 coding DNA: TGTGCCAGCAGTTTACTAGCGGGAGATTACAATGAGCAGTTCTTC.